The source of this T cell receptor (beta chain) is a study of T-cell memory formation after mild COVID-19. Study findings and constraints: Whereas later expanders leaned CD4+, clones contracting day 15 to 85 showed a balanced CD4/CD8 makeup. Pre-infection memory already had some responding clones, implying cross-reactive memory joined.

As regards this clonotype: Its matching antigen is unknown.

MiXCR was run by TCRdb on the 5' RACE reads, yielding one entry per CDR3 protein. The table records around 510,000 distinct CDR3 sequences, less than 25% of them present only once. This CDR3 is built from 14 residues. V gave up 3 bases and J gave up 6 bases, with 13 bases separating them. Material for sequencing was PBMCs or a T cell subset sorted from them (not recorded which). The rearrangement links TRBV12-3 or TRBV12-4 to TRBJ2-3, with TRBD2 as a possible D gene (6 bases). This TCR derives from an adult woman who had mild COVID-19 (a few samples of this study predate the infection). Cell type and time point are not known. The CDR3 is CASSLGGQSDTQYF. The CDR3 DNA sequence: TGTGCCAGCAGTTTGGGGGGTCAGTCGGATACGCAGTATTTT.